One sample yielded the 26 T cell receptor beta chains listed below, sequenced in a study of identical twins. TCRdb redid the calling of the 5' RACE reads with MiXCR, one entry per CDR3 protein. Seen here are about 100,000 distinct CDR3 sequences, just under 6% observed once, and the top ten hold 12%. Source material: memory T cells sorted from blood. The receptors derive from a woman in her 50s in good health.

This clonotype was seen at least ten times. V is TRBV6-1 and J is TRBJ2-1, with D possibly matching TRBD1 (5 bases). The CDR3 extends over 12 amino acids. Per germline, CDR1 MNHNS and CDR2 SASEGT. The germline V and J ends were trimmed by 2 bases and 14 bases, with 13 bases remaining between them. Here the CDR3 DNA reads TGTGCCAGCAGTGAAAGAAGTAGGGGCAAGTTCTTC. Translated, it gives CASSERSRGKFF.

This clonotype was recorded a few times. The gene calls are TRBV5-3 and TRBJ2-2; D tentatively fits TRBD1 or TRBD2 (5 bases each). TRBV5-3 belongs to the ORF category, with a function that is uncertain. The CDR3 loop spans 15 amino acids. V was clipped by 4 bases and J by 7 bases, with 17 bases between them. The CDR3 DNA reads as TGTGCCAGAAGCCCTCGGGGCAGGGCCGACGGGGAGCTGTTTTTT. Protein sequence: CARSPRGRADGELFF.

The chain recombines TRBV2 with TRBJ2-2, with no clear D. The germline V gene encodes CDR1 SNHLY and CDR2 FYNNEI. CDR3 length equals 13 residues. V gave up 1 base and J gave up 4 bases, with 4 bases separating them. Written as DNA, the CDR3 is TGTGCCAGCAGTGAAGTGGTCACCGGGGAGCTGTTTTTT. This codes for CASSEVVTGELFF.

This clonotype appeared many times. The CDR3 bases are TGTGCCAGCAGCGAGGCGACAGAAGATAATTCACCCCTCCACTTT. Its protein product is CASSEATEDNSPLHF. This sequence joins TRBV9 and TRBJ1-6; possibly TRBD1 for D (5 bases). V lost 3 bases, J lost 5 bases, and 12 bases lay in between. The CDR3 loop spans 15 amino acids. In germline, CDR1 is SGDLS, CDR2 YYNGEE.

This clonotype was counted ten times or more. J is TRBJ2-7 and V is TRBV6-5, with 14 bases aligning to TRBD2. Germline trimming cut 6 bases from V and 6 bases from J; bases unmatched to any gene: 16. The CDR3 covers 18 residues. Germline V lookup: CDR1 MNHEY, CDR2 SVGAGI. CDR3 bases: TGTGCCAGCAGCCAAGCCGGGACAGCCGGGACTAGCGGGAGCGAGCAGTACTTC. Amino acid sequence: CASSQAGTAGTSGSEQYF.

The chain couples TRBV6-6 to TRBJ1-3; D is undetermined. V was shortened by 6 bases and J by 0 bases, with 9 bases between the two germline ends. Germline loops: CDR1 MNHNY, CDR2 SVGAGI (reference sequence). The CDR3 sequence is 14 residues long. CDR3 nucleotides: TGTGCCAGCAGGGACCTGCGCTCTGGAAACACCATATATTTT. Amino acids: CASRDLRSGNTIYF.

This clonotype was seen ten or more times. The chain uses TRBV2 and TRBJ2-3, with D unclear. The germline gives CDR1 SNHLY, CDR2 FYNNEI. The length of the CDR3 is 11 residues. Deletions cut 7 bases from V and 1 base from J, with 3 bases between. Written as DNA, the CDR3 is TGTGCCAGCAAACGCACAGATACGCAGTATTTT. Its protein product is CASKRTDTQYF.

This clonotype was recorded at least ten times. This rearrangement joins TRBV14 to TRBJ2-5, with a tentative D call TRBD2 (6 bases). The CDR3 covers 13 residues. Germline V CDR1 and CDR2: SGHDN, FVKESK. Trimming left V 4 bases short and J 5 bases short, with 11 bases between. The chain's CDR3 is CASSREDGETQYF. The CDR3 DNA reads TGTGCCAGCAGCCGGGAGGACGGGGAGACCCAGTACTTC.

This clonotype was seen at least ten times. The rearrangement links TRBV19 to TRBJ2-1; TRBD2 matches 7 bases. Trimming removed 7 bases from V and 3 bases from J; junction bases left unmatched: 9. CDR1 is LNHDA and CDR2 is SQIVND in the germline V gene (reference sequence). The CDR3 contains 15 residues. The CDR3 nucleotides are TGTGCCAGTAACCCTGGCGGGGGAGACTACAATGAGCAGTTCTTC. It is translated as CASNPGGGDYNEQFF.

Ten or more counts support this clonotype. The V call is TRBV29-1, the J call TRBJ1-1; D unclear. Germline CDR1 SQVTM, CDR2 ANQGSEA. Trimming took 1 base from V and 8 from J, leaving 11 bases between them. This CDR3 has 12 residues. The CDR3 sequence is CSVEVVEREAFF. The CDR3 DNA sequence: TGCAGCGTTGAAGTAGTGGAACGAGAAGCTTTCTTT.

In its sample, this clonotype was seen many times. The rearrangement links TRBV11-2 to TRBJ2-2, with 9 bases aligning to TRBD1. V was pared by 4 bases and J by 3 bases, with 6 bases of the junction left unmatched. The CDR3 totals 16 residues. Looked up from germline, CDR1 is SGHAT and CDR2 is FQNNGV. In DNA form, the CDR3 reads TGTGCCAGCAGCTCCCGACAGGGGGGATACACCGGGGAGCTGTTTTTT. Translated, it gives CASSSRQGGYTGELFF.

This clonotype was seen a few times. The rearrangement uses TRBV15 and TRBJ2-5; D may correspond to TRBD1 or TRBD2 (5 bases each). Per the germline V gene, CDR1 is LNHNV and CDR2 is YYDKDF (reference sequence). V was cut by 4 bases and J by 3 bases, with 12 bases left in between. There are 14 residues in the CDR3. The CDR3 nucleotides are TGTGCCACCAGCAAGGGACGTATGGAAGAGACCCAGTACTTC. This codes for CATSKGRMEETQYF. The full variable domain, its missing parts supplied by reference TRBV15 and TRBJ2-5, is DAMVIQNPRYQVTQFGKPVTLSCSQTLNHNVMYWYQQKSSQAPKLLFHYYDKDFNNEADTPDNFQSRRPNTSFCFLDIRSPGLGDTAMYLCATSKGRMEETQYFGPGTRLLVL.

This clonotype turned up a few times. The chain recombines TRBV7-8 with TRBJ1-5; D may be TRBD1 (5 bases). Germline-derived CDR1 and CDR2 are SGHVS and FQNEAQ. V lost 5 bases and J lost 11, with 19 bases in between. This CDR3 contains 14 residues. CDR3 amino acids: CASSPGSNGRSQHF. The CDR3 bases are TGTGCCAGCAGCCCAGGGTCGAACGGTCGGTCCCAGCATTTT. Full variable domain (rest looked up from reference TRBV7-8 and TRBJ1-5): GAGVSQSPRYKVAKRGQDVALRCDPISGHVSLFWYQQALGQGPEFLTYFQNEAQLDKSGLPSDRFFAERPEGSVSTLKIQRTQQEDSAVYLCASSPGSNGRSQHFGDGTRLSIL.

In its sample, this clonotype was seen many times. V is TRBV5-1 and J is TRBJ2-7, with a possible D match to TRBD2 (5 bases). The CDR3 consists of 14 residues. Trimming cost V 0 bases and J 0 bases, with 7 bases left between them. From germline, CDR1 is SGHRS and CDR2 YFSETQ. This chain's CDR3 is CASSLGAGSYEQYF. Here the CDR3 DNA reads TGCGCCAGCAGCTTGGGGGCGGGCTCCTACGAGCAGTACTTC. Combining the CDR3 with reference TRBV5-1 and TRBJ2-7 gives the whole variable domain KAGVTQTPRYLIKTRGQQVTLSCSPISGHRSVSWYQQTPGQGLQFLFEYFSETQRNKGNFPGRFSGRQFSNSRSEMNVSTLELGDSALYLCASSLGAGSYEQYFGPGTRLTVT.

This clonotype was observed many times. CDR3 loop: CASSVRSADTQYF. The CDR3, as DNA: TGTGCCAGCAGTGTACGTTCAGCAGATACGCAGTATTTT. This rearrangement joins TRBV2 to TRBJ2-3; the D is unclear. The CDR3 consists of 13 residues. V was shortened by 4 bases and J by 4 bases, with 9 bases between the two germline ends. CDR1 and CDR2 from the germline V gene are SNHLY and FYNNEI.

This clonotype appeared many times. The rearrangement links TRBV15 to TRBJ2-1, with 10 positions matching TRBD2. The CDR3 length is 15 residues. V gave up 1 base and J gave up 5 bases; unmatched junction bases: 2. CDR1 is LNHNV and CDR2 is YYDKDF in the germline V gene (reference sequence). CDR3 sequence (DNA): TGTGCCACCAGCAGAGCTCTAGCGGGAGACAATGAGCAGTTCTTC. This translates into CATSRALAGDNEQFF.

On this clonotype: An end of the junction differs from the germline gene, which may be a read error. V usage is TRBV13 and J usage is TRBJ2-1, with a tentative D call TRBD2 (5 bases). Germline CDR1 and CDR2: PRHDT and FYEKMQ (reference sequence). The CDR3 extends over 15 amino acids. The CDR3 DNA sequence: TGTGCCAGCAGCTTACTACAGCGGAACTACCATGAGCAGTTCTTC. Protein product: CASSLLQRNYHEQFF.

This chain uses TRBV11-2 with TRBJ2-1; weak D call: TRBD2 (6 bases). The V gene's germline CDR1 is SGHAT and CDR2 FQNNGV. The CDR3 spans 12 residues. Between the trimmed V and J ends, which lost 3 bases and 9 bases, there was a span of 9 bases. CDR3 sequence reads: CASSFFGGEQFF. Written as DNA, the CDR3 is TGTGCCAGCAGCTTCTTCGGGGGTGAGCAGTTCTTC.

This clonotype occurred many times. The chain joins TRBV6-1 to TRBJ2-1; TRBD2 is a possible D gene (6 bases). Per germline, CDR1 MNHNS and CDR2 SASEGT. This CDR3 spans 15 amino acids. V lost 3 bases to trimming and J lost 0 bases, with 9 bases between them. This CDR3 is CASSDGGGSYNEQFF. DNA of the CDR3: TGTGCCAGCAGTGATGGGGGAGGCTCCTACAATGAGCAGTTCTTC.

This clonotype has a handful of counts. The chain employs TRBV11-3 and TRBJ2-3; 8 bases are a match to TRBD2. CDR1 and CDR2 (germline): SGHNT, YENEEA. The CDR3 contains 16 residues. V dropped 5 bases and J dropped 6; count of bases not matched to a gene: 13. The CDR3: CASSTREGGSLDTQYF. DNA of the CDR3: TGTGCCAGCAGCACCCGGGAGGGCGGGAGTCTCGATACGCAGTATTTT.

This clonotype showed up just a few times. J is TRBJ2-2 and V is TRBV19; TRBD2 agrees at 10 bases. The junction had 2 bases not matched to a gene; V was cut back by 7 bases and J by 6 bases. Germline CDR1 and CDR2: LNHDA and SQIVND (reference sequence). The CDR3 length is 13 residues. CDR3: CASKLAGPGELFF. Here the CDR3 DNA reads TGTGCCAGTAAACTAGCGGGACCCGGGGAGCTGTTTTTT.

This clonotype was seen a handful of times. The rearrangement joins TRBV3-1 to TRBJ1-6; tentative D call: TRBD1 (5 bases). The length of the CDR3 is 17 residues. The V end lost 1 base, the J end lost 7 bases, and 17 bases lay between the germline ends. Looked up from germline, CDR1 is LGHDT and CDR2 is YNNKEL (reference sequence). Here the CDR3 reads CASSQGRMGRVNSPLHF. The CDR3 DNA reads as TGTGCCAGCAGCCAAGGAAGAATGGGGCGCGTCAATTCACCCCTCCACTTT.

Note on this clonotype: Just one base apart from a much larger clone, this may be a read error. CDR3: CACSLSSGSPLNEQFF. CDR3 DNA: TGTGCCTGCAGCTTGTCTAGCGGGAGCCCTCTCAATGAGCAGTTCTTC. The rearrangement links TRBV7-9 to TRBJ2-1; 10 nucleotides match TRBD2. Germline V gene sequence: CDR1 SEHNR, CDR2 FQNEAQ (reference sequence). This CDR3 region has 16 residues. The whole variable domain, remainder taken from reference TRBV7-9 and TRBJ2-1, is DTGVSQNPRHKITKRGQNVTFRCDPISEHNRLYWYRQTLGQGPEFLTYFQNEAQLEKSRLLSDRFSAERPKGSFSTLEIQRTEQGDSAMYLCACSLSSGSPLNEQFFGPGTRLTVL.

This clonotype was seen ten or more times. The rearrangement uses TRBV7-9 and TRBJ1-1; no firm D call. Trimming left V 5 bases short and J 3 bases short, with 22 bases between. This CDR3 is 17 amino acids long. Germline V gives CDR1 SEHNR, CDR2 FQNEAQ (reference sequence). CDR3: CASSSSRTAPKDTEAFF. The CDR3, as DNA: TGTGCCAGCAGCAGCAGCAGGACCGCTCCCAAGGACACTGAAGCTTTCTTT.

This clonotype was picked up many times. This CDR3 reads CSATIGTQPQHF. DNA for the CDR3: TGCAGTGCTACGATCGGGACTCAGCCCCAGCATTTT. The V and J genes are TRBV20-1 and TRBJ1-5, with D perhaps matching TRBD1 (5 bases). Looked up from germline, CDR1 is DFQATT and CDR2 is SNEGSKA (reference sequence). With 4 bases removed from V and 6 bases from J, the gap between germline ends came to 10 bases. The CDR3 extends over 12 amino acids.

This clonotype was detected ten times or more. This chain joins TRBV5-1 and TRBJ2-1; 7 nucleotides align to TRBD2. J was trimmed by 0 bases and V by 5 bases; bases with no gene match: 5. Germline V gene sequence: CDR1 SGHRS, CDR2 YFSETQ. The CDR3 totals 15 residues. CDR3 sequence reads: CASSSSGSSYNEQFF. The CDR3 region has the DNA TGCGCCAGCAGTTCTAGCGGAAGCTCCTACAATGAGCAGTTCTTC.